The 14 T cell receptor beta chains below come from one sample, sequenced in a study of blood T cell repertoires in COVID-19. Only in-frame clones appear in the TCRdb table, and some are missing; sequencing was by immunoSEQ multiplex PCR. The sample includes 150,000 to 200,000 clones, 75% to 85% of them seen just once. Material for sequencing was peripheral blood. The receptors come from a woman aged 40 to 49 with COVID-19, enrolled during active disease.

This clone appeared once. This chain uses TRBV29-1 with TRBJ2-2, with a tentative D call TRBD1 (6 bases). V was pared by 5 bases and J by 1 base, with 11 bases between. Germline V gene sequence: CDR1 SQVTM, CDR2 ANQGSEA. This CDR3 contains 14 residues. The DNA of the CDR3 is TGCAGCGTTCAGGGGAAGGGGAACACCGGGGAGCTGTTTTTT. Amino acid sequence: CSVQGKGNTGELFF.

The chain combines TRBV28 with TRBJ1-2; no definite D call. The CDR3 contains 14 residues. The V end lost 1 base, the J end lost 2 bases, and 8 bases lay between the germline ends. The germline V gene has CDR1 MDHEN and CDR2 SYDVKM. DNA of the CDR3: TGTGCCAGCAGTTTATCTAACAGAAACTATGGCTACACCTTC. It specifies CASSLSNRNYGYTF.

The chain joins TRBV11-2 to TRBJ2-3; D is unresolved. The CDR3 runs to 14 residues. Germline values: CDR1 SGHAT, CDR2 FQNNGV. V was cut by 5 bases and J by 4 bases, with 13 bases left in between. The CDR3 coding sequence is TGTGCCAGCAGCATCTCCGGGTATGCAGATACGCAGTATTTT. It specifies CASSISGYADTQYF.

The chain couples TRBV6-6 to TRBJ2-7; the D gene is possibly TRBD2 (5 bases). Germline lookup yields CDR1 MNHNY and CDR2 SVGAGI (reference sequence). The V end lost 6 bases, the J end lost 4 bases, and 10 bases lay between the germline ends. There are 12 residues in the CDR3. CDR3 residues: CASSPGGYEQYF. CDR3 bases: TGTGCCAGCAGCCCCGGAGGTTACGAGCAGTACTTC.

The chain links TRBV24-1 to TRBJ2-2, with 7 bases lining up with TRBD1. CDR1 KGHDR and CDR2 SFDVKD come from the germline V gene. J was trimmed by 5 bases and V by 0 bases; bases with no gene match: 2. CDR3 length: 15 residues. The DNA of the CDR3 is TGTGCCACCAGTGATTTGGGCAGGGGGACCGGGGAGCTGTTTTTT. Amino acid sequence: CATSDLGRGTGELFF.

Notes on this clone: The sample holds other DNA sequences that translate to the same CDR3. V usage is TRBV20-1 and J usage is TRBJ2-7, with a weak D call TRBD1 (5 bases). V was shortened by 2 bases and J by 6 bases, with 8 bases between the two germline ends. CDR3 length: 11 amino acids. Germline V lookup: CDR1 DFQATT, CDR2 SNEGSKA (reference sequence). The CDR3 DNA reads TGCAGTGCTAGATCAGGGTTCGAGCAGTACTTC. It encodes CSARSGFEQYF.

This clone has more than one count but fewer than ten. The rearrangement links TRBV5-1 to TRBJ1-1, with 8 nucleotides matching TRBD1. The CDR3 length is 15 residues. V dropped 0 bases and J dropped 5; count of bases not matched to a gene: 6. Germline values: CDR1 SGHRS, CDR2 YFSETQ. CDR3 in amino acids: CASSLGQGRKTEAFF. CDR3 in DNA: TGCGCCAGCAGCTTGGGACAGGGGCGTAAAACTGAAGCTTTCTTT.

The CDR3 protein is CAWSRTGEEEKLFF. The CDR3 DNA reads TGTGCCTGGAGTAGGACAGGGGAGGAGGAAAAACTGTTTTTT. V and J are TRBV30 and TRBJ1-4, with 9 bases lining up with TRBD1. The CDR3 is made up of 14 amino acids. J lost 8 bases, V lost 2 bases, and 6 bases had no gene match. Germline V gene data show CDR1 as GTSNPN and CDR2 as SVGIG (reference sequence).

The chain has TRBV7-2 and TRBJ2-7, with 10 bases that match TRBD2. The junction had 5 bases not matched to a gene; V was cut back by 5 bases and J by 1 base. This CDR3 spans 15 amino acids. The germline V gene has CDR1 SGHTA and CDR2 FQGNSA. The CDR3 nucleotides are TGTGCCAGCAGCAAAGGACTAGCGGTATCCTACGAGCAGTACTTC. Amino acid sequence: CASSKGLAVSYEQYF.

This chain uses TRBV11-2 with TRBJ2-7, with TRBD1 identical over 7 bases. The CDR3 contains 15 residues. Trimming cost V 2 bases and J 5 bases; bases outside gene matches: 9. The germline gives CDR1 SGHAT, CDR2 FQNNGV. The CDR3 region has the DNA TGTGCCAGCAGCTTAACCTCGGACAGGATCCACGAGCAGTACTTC. Protein: CASSLTSDRIHEQYF.

As to this clone: The same CDR3 can be traced to other DNA sequences in this sample. This rearrangement joins TRBV7-2 to TRBJ2-1, with 11 bases identical to TRBD2. Germline values: CDR1 SGHTA, CDR2 FQGNSA. The CDR3 has 15 amino acids. V was clipped by 5 bases and J by 4 bases; unmatched bases: 4. CDR3 region: CASSQTSGAYNEQFF. The CDR3 region has the DNA TGTGCCAGCAGCCAGACTAGCGGGGCATACAATGAGCAGTTCTTC.

V usage is TRBV20-1 and J usage is TRBJ1-1; TRBD1 is a possible D gene (5 bases). CDR1 DFQATT and CDR2 SNEGSKA come from the germline V gene (reference sequence). V lost 3 bases and J lost 7, with 9 bases in between. This CDR3 region has 11 residues. CDR3 DNA: TGCAGTGCTAGTTCCGGACATGAAGCTTTCTTT. Protein product: CSASSGHEAFF.

The rearrangement uses TRBV2 and TRBJ1-4; D is unclear. Germline loops: CDR1 SNHLY, CDR2 FYNNEI. The V end lost 3 bases, the J end lost 4 bases, and 9 bases lay between the germline ends. The CDR3 length is 14 residues. The CDR3 loop is CASSDGRFNEKLFF. CDR3 nucleotide sequence: TGTGCCAGCAGTGACGGTCGGTTTAATGAAAAACTGTTTTTT. The full variable domain, rest sourced from reference TRBV2 and TRBJ1-4, is EPEVTQTPSHQVTQMGQEVILRCVPISNHLYFYWYRQILGQKVEFLVSFYNNEISEKSEIFDDQFSVERPDGSNFTLKIRSTKLEDSAMYFCASSDGRFNEKLFFGSGTQLSVL.

The chain employs TRBV2 and TRBJ1-6, with TRBD1 matching over 7 bases. Losses at the gene ends were 5 bases for V and 5 bases for J; bases not matched to a gene: 6. Germline CDR1 reads SNHLY; CDR2 reads FYNNEI. This CDR3 region has 15 residues. The CDR3 spells CASSQQGTDNSPLHF. For the CDR3, the DNA is TGTGCCAGCAGTCAACAGGGGACGGATAATTCACCCCTCCACTTT. Using reference TRBV2 and TRBJ1-6 for the parts outside the CDR3, the full variable domain is EPEVTQTPSHQVTQMGQEVILRCVPISNHLYFYWYRQILGQKVEFLVSFYNNEISEKSEIFDDQFSVERPDGSNFTLKIRSTKLEDSAMYFCASSQQGTDNSPLHFGNGTRLTVT.